This is a list of T cell receptor beta chains from one sample in a study of PD-L1 blockade in urothelial cancer. Generated by immunoSEQ multiplex PCR, the TCRdb table keeps only in-frame clones and is missing some. The table has about 40,000 clones, around 83% seen once. Sequences were derived from PBMCs, sampled around atezolizumab (anti-PD-L1) treatment. Every receptor here comes from a man aged 60-69 years with urothelial cancer. Both conserved end residues are part of each CDR3. Fields, in order: clone size, CDR3 length, V gene, D gene, J gene, CDR3 DNA, CDR3 protein. A D gene is named only where the DNA matches it firmly. Rows give clone size only sometimes, using once, few, many, or a class for an expanded clone.

few,13,TRBV11-3,-,TRBJ2-7,TGTGCCAGCAGCCCGGGACGGGGGTACGAGCAGTACTTC,CASSPGRGYEQYF
once,12,TRBV30,-,TRBJ1-2,TGTGCCTGGAGTGGGGGGCCCCAAGGCTACACCTTC,CAWSGGPQGYTF
-,18,TRBV7-9,TRBD2,TRBJ2-7,TGTGCCAGCAGCCTCCCCCTTGTAGCGGGAGGGGATACCTACGAGCAGTACTTC,CASSLPLVAGGDTYEQYF
-,15,TRBV28,TRBD1,TRBJ2-7,TGTGCCAGCAGCCTAGGGGGACAGGGTCGTTACGAGCAGTACTTC,CASSLGGQGRYEQYF
-,14,TRBV6-1,TRBD1,TRBJ1-4,TGTGCCAGCAGTGAACCAGGGGGGAATGAAAAACTGTTTTTT,CASSEPGGNEKLFF
few,11,TRBV28,TRBD1,TRBJ1-2,TGTGCCAGCAGTCTCGGACAGGGGCTGTCCTTC,CASSLGQGLSF
-,14,TRBV11-2,TRBD1,TRBJ1-1,TGTGCCAGCAGCTCCTCGACAGGGGTCGCTGAAGCTTTCTTT,CASSSSTGVAEAFF
-,13,TRBV21-1,-,TRBJ1-5,TGTGCCAGCAGCAAGTGGGGGGGTCAGCCCCAGCATTTT,CASSKWGGQPQHF
-,13,TRBV5-1,TRBD1,TRBJ2-7,TGCGCCAGCAGCTTCGGACAGGGGCTCGAGCAGTACTTC,CASSFGQGLEQYF
many,16,TRBV27,TRBD2,TRBJ2-2,TGTGCCAGCAGGAGCGGGGGGCCGAGGAGCACCGGGGAGCTGTTTTTT,CASRSGGPRSTGELFF
-,14,TRBV11-1,TRBD1,TRBJ1-1,TGTGCCAGCAGCTTGGGACAGGGATCACCTGAAGCTTTCTTT,CASSLGQGSPEAFF
-,15,TRBV27,-,TRBJ1-4,TGTGCCAGCAGTTCCCGACAGGCAACTAATGAAAAACTGTTTTTT,CASSSRQATNEKLFF
-,13,TRBV6-5,TRBD1,TRBJ1-1,TGTGCCAGCAGTCCACGACAGGGTGGTGAAGCTTTCTTT,CASSPRQGGEAFF
-,11,TRBV6-1,-,TRBJ1-4,TGTGCCAGCATTGGGGGGGAAAAACTGTTTTTT,CASIGGEKLFF
-,15,TRBV7-2,TRBD2,TRBJ2-5,TGTGCCAGCAGCGTACTAGCGGGGGGGCTCGAGACCCAGTACTTC,CASSVLAGGLETQYF
-,15,TRBV6-1,TRBD1,TRBJ2-7,TGTGCCAGCAGGAAGGACAGGGCGCTCTCCTACGAGCAGTACTTC,CASRKDRALSYEQYF
once,16,TRBV7-9,TRBD1,TRBJ2-1,TGTGCCAGCAGCTTGGGACAGGGTCGGACCTACAATGAGCAGTTCTTC,CASSLGQGRTYNEQFF
-,16,TRBV11-2,-,TRBJ2-3,TGTGCCAGCAGCTTAGATCGGGCAGGGGGCACAGATACGCAGTATTTT,CASSLDRAGGTDTQYF
-,15,TRBV5-1,TRBD1,TRBJ1-1,TGCGCCAGCAGCCCGTCCGGGACAGGGTGGACTGAAGCTTTCTTT,CASSPSGTGWTEAFF
-,14,TRBV5-6,-,TRBJ1-2,TGTGCCAGCAGCTTGGGAGCGGGCCCCCGGGGCTACACCTTC,CASSLGAGPRGYTF
-,13,TRBV7-2,-,TRBJ2-7,TGTGCCAGCAGCGCCCCGGGGGTGTACGAGCAGTACTTC,CASSAPGVYEQYF
-,16,TRBV7-2,TRBD2,TRBJ2-3,TGTGCCAGCAGCTACCGGACTAGCGGGGGGGCTTATACGCAGTATTTT,CASSYRTSGGAYTQYF
-,19,TRBV27,-,TRBJ1-2,TGTGCCAGCAGTTTATCCTACGGACTTGGCGGGGGTGTAGGTAGTGGCTACACCTTC,CASSLSYGLGGGVGSGYTF
-,12,TRBV5-8,-,TRBJ1-2,TGTGCCAGCAGCTTGGTCCTAACTTTCTTCGCCTTC,CASSLVLTFFAF